Included here is one TCR beta chain sequence, with context. CDR1 and CDR2 (germline): MGHDK, SYGVNS. Between the trimmed V and J ends, which lost 7 bases and 4 bases, there was a span of 16 bases. The CDR3 is 15 amino acids. This record comes from a study of CD8 T cells in Susac syndrome. RNA, at about 0.45 to 1 ug, was reverse transcribed with random hexamers. TCRdb redid the calling of the immunoSEQ multiplex PCR reads with MiXCR, one entry per CDR3 protein. The sample has around 190,000 distinct CDR3 sequences, roughly 92% seen once; the top ten hold around 0.1%. The source material was CD4+ T cells from PBMCs. The chain couples TRBV25-1 to TRBJ1-4, with D perhaps TRBD1 (6 bases). This TCR came from a human donor in good health. The CDR3 DNA reads TGTGCCAGCACAGCCCGGGGGCAAAGTAATGAAAAACTGTTTTTT. It specifies CASTARGQSNEKLFF.